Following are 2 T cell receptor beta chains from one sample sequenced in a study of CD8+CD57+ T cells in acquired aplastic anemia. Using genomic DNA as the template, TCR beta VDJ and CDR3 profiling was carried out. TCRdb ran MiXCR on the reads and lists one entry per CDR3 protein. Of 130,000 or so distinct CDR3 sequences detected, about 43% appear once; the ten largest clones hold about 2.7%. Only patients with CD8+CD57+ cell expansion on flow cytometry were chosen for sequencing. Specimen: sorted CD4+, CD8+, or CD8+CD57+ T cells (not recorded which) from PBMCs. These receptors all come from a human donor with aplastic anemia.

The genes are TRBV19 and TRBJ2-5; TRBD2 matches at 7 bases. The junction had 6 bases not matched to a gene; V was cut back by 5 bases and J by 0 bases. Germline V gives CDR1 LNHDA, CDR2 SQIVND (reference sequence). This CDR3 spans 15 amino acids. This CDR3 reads CASSGARGDQETQYF. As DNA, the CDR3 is TGTGCCAGTAGTGGGGCACGGGGGGACCAAGAGACCCAGTACTTC.

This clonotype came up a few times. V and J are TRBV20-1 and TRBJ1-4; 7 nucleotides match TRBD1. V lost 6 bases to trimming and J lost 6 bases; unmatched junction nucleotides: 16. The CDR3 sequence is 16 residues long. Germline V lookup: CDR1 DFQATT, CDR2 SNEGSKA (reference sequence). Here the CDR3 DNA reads TGCAGTGCCAACTCCCGCAGACAGGGACCTGATGAAAAACTGTTTTTT. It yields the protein CSANSRRQGPDEKLFF.